Listed below are T cell receptor beta chains from one sample, sequenced in a study of CD8 T cells in Susac syndrome. TCRdb fed the immunoSEQ multiplex PCR reads into MiXCR, producing one record per CDR3 protein. The profile shows about 240,000 distinct CDR3 sequences, 90% to 96% of them singletons. The sample taken for sequencing was CD4+ T cells from PBMCs. These receptors originate from a human donor with Susac syndrome. CDR3s include the opening cysteine and the closing phenylalanine or tryptophan. Each record gives: V gene, J gene, D gene, clone size, CDR3 DNA, CDR3 protein. A D gene is named only where the DNA matches it firmly. Size is stated for part of the rows, as once, few or many counts, or as a class when the clone is expanded.

v_gene: TRBV7-9; j_gene: TRBJ2-7; d_gene: TRBD1; abundance: NA; CDR3nt: TGTGCCAGCAGGCGACAGGGGGGGTCCTACGAGCAGTACTTC; CDR3aa: CASRRQGGSYEQYF
v_gene: TRBV28; j_gene: TRBJ1-1; d_gene: NA; abundance: few; CDR3nt: TGTGCCTCAGGCACTGAAGCTTTCTTT; CDR3aa: CASGTEAFF
v_gene: TRBV9; j_gene: TRBJ2-2; d_gene: NA; abundance: once; CDR3nt: TGTGCCAGCAGCATCCTTAGCTCGCCCCCCGGGGAGCTGTTTTTT; CDR3aa: CASSILSSPPGELFF
v_gene: TRBV5-1; j_gene: TRBJ2-7; d_gene: NA; abundance: NA; CDR3nt: TGCGCCAGCAGCTTGGCGGACCCCACCTACGAGCAGTACTTC; CDR3aa: CASSLADPTYEQYF
v_gene: TRBV7-3; j_gene: TRBJ2-3; d_gene: TRBD2; abundance: NA; CDR3nt: TGTGCCAGCAGCCGATCTAGCGGGAACACAGATACGCAGTATTTT; CDR3aa: CASSRSSGNTDTQYF
v_gene: TRBV5-6; j_gene: TRBJ2-4; d_gene: NA; abundance: NA; CDR3nt: TGTGCCAGCAGCCAGAACAGTGGAAAAAACATTCAGTACTTC; CDR3aa: CASSQNSGKNIQYF
v_gene: TRBV27; j_gene: TRBJ2-3; d_gene: NA; abundance: NA; CDR3nt: TGTGCCAGCAGAAGTGTTCTGATCACAGATACGCAGTATTTT; CDR3aa: CASRSVLITDTQYF
v_gene: TRBV5-1; j_gene: TRBJ2-1; d_gene: TRBD2; abundance: once; CDR3nt: TGCGCCAGCTGCTCAGGGACTAGCGGATCCTACAATGAGCAGTTCTTC; CDR3aa: CASCSGTSGSYNEQFF
v_gene: TRBV5-1; j_gene: TRBJ2-7; d_gene: TRBD1; abundance: NA; CDR3nt: TGCGCCAGCAGCTTGTACGGGACAGGGATGTTGGACGAGCAGTACTTC; CDR3aa: CASSLYGTGMLDEQYF
v_gene: TRBV29-1; j_gene: TRBJ1-2; d_gene: NA; abundance: NA; CDR3nt: TGCAGCGTTGATGATAGGGGACCTGTCGGCTACACCTTC; CDR3aa: CSVDDRGPVGYTF
v_gene: TRBV5-6; j_gene: TRBJ2-7; d_gene: TRBD1; abundance: NA; CDR3nt: TGTGCCAGCAGCTTTTTAGGACAGGGCTCCTACGAGCAGTACTTC; CDR3aa: CASSFLGQGSYEQYF
v_gene: TRBV12-3/TRBV12-4; j_gene: TRBJ1-1; d_gene: NA; abundance: NA; CDR3nt: TGTGCCAGCAGTTTTGGGGGGGCAAGTGAAGCTTTCTTT; CDR3aa: CASSFGGASEAFF
v_gene: TRBV29-1; j_gene: TRBJ2-2; d_gene: TRBD2; abundance: NA; CDR3nt: TGCAGCTCGGGACTAGCTTACACCGGGGAGCTGTTTTTT; CDR3aa: CSSGLAYTGELFF
v_gene: TRBV29-1; j_gene: TRBJ2-7; d_gene: TRBD1; abundance: few; CDR3nt: TGCAGCGCCCGGGACAGCCCCTACGAGCAGTACTTC; CDR3aa: CSARDSPYEQYF